The sample holds many counts of the clone carrying this T cell receptor (beta chain). This entry is derived from a study of HIV-infected patients and healthy controls. Study context: Total CDR3 counts per chain did not differ significantly between patients and controls.

Reverse transcription used about 500 ng RNA and constant-region primers for alpha and beta. Separate chain-specific third strand synthesis with multiplexing indices produced the alpha and beta libraries. TCRdb processed the 5' RACE reads anew with MiXCR; each CDR3 protein has one entry. This sample has roughly 15,000 distinct CDR3 sequences, with roughly 12% found just once. Follow-up blood was drawn about 14 weeks, roughly three months, after antiretroviral therapy began. Whole blood was used without fractionation, so all unsorted peripheral T cells were included. RNA came from approximately 2.6 ml of peripheral blood. This CDR3 spans 18 amino acids. CDR1 and CDR2 from the germline V gene are MDHEN and SYDVKM. The germline V and J ends were trimmed by 5 bases and 8 bases, with 28 bases remaining between them.

Sample: blood, taken during antiretroviral therapy. This TCR derives from an adult with HIV infection. The donor label of this sample is uncertain. The chain carries TRBV28 and TRBJ2-1; the D gene is possibly TRBD1 (7 bases). CDR3 protein: CASSIGGTEALVGHEQFF. The CDR3 DNA reads TGTGCCAGCAGTATAGGAGGGACAGAAGCTTTAGTTGGTCATGAGCAGTTCTTC. Together with reference TRBV28 and TRBJ2-1, the CDR3 gives the full variable domain: DVKVTQSSRYLVKRTGEKVFLECVQDMDHENMFWYRQDPGLGLRLIYFSYDVKMKEKGDIPEGYSVSREKKERFSLILESASTNQTSMYLCASSIGGTEALVGHEQFFGPGTRLTVL.